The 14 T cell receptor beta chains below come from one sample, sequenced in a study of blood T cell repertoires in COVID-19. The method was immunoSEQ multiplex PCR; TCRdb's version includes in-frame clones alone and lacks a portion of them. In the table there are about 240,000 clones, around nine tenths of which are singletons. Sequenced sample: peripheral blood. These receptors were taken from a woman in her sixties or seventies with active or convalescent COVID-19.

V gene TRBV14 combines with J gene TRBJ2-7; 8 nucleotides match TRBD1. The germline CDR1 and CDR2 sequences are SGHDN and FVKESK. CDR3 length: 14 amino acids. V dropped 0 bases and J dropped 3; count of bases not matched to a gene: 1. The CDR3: CASSQDDRGYEQYF. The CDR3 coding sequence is TGTGCCAGCAGCCAAGACGACAGGGGCTACGAGCAGTACTTC.

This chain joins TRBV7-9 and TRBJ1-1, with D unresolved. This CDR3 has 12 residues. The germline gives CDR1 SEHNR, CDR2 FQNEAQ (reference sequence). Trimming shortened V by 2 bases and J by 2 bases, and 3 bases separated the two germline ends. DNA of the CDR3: TGTGCCAGCAGCTTAAGCAACACTGAAGCTTTCTTT. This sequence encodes CASSLSNTEAFF.

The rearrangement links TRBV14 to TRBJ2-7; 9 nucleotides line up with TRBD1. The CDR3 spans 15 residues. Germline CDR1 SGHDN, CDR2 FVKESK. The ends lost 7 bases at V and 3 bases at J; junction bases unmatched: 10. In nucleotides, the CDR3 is TGTGCCAGCACCCCAGGGACAGGGACGATCTACGAGCAGTACTTC. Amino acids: CASTPGTGTIYEQYF.

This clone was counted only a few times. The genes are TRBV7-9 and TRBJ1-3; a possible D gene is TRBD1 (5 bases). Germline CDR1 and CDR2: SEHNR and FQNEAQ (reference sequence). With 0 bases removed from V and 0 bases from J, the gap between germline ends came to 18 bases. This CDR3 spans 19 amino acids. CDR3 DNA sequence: TGTGCCAGCAGCTTAGCAATATCCTTACAGGTTAGCTCTGGAAACACCATATATTTT. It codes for CASSLAISLQVSSGNTIYF.

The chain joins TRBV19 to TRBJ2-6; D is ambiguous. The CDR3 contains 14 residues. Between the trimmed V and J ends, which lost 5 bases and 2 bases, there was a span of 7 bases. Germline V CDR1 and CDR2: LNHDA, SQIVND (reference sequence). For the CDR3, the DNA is TGTGCCAGTAGTTACCGGGCTGGGGCCAACGTCCTGACTTTC. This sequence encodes CASSYRAGANVLTF.

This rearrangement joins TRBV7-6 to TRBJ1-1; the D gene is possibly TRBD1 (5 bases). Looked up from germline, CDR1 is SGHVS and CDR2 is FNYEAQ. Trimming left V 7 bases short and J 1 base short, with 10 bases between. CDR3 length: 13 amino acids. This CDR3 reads CASTVRGNTEAFF. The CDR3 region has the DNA TGTGCCAGCACCGTAAGGGGGAACACTGAAGCTTTCTTT.

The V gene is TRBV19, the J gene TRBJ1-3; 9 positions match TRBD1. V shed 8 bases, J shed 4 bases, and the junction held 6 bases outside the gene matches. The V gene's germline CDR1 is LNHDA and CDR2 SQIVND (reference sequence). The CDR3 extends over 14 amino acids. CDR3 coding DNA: TGTGCCAGTCGATACAGGGGGCTCGGAAACACCATATATTTT. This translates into CASRYRGLGNTIYF. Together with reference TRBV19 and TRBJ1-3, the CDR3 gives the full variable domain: DGGITQSPKYLFRKEGQNVTLSCEQNLNHDAMYWYRQDPGQGLRLIYYSQIVNDFQKGDIAEGYSVSREKKESFPLTVTSAQKNPTAFYLCASRYRGLGNTIYFGEGSWLTVV.

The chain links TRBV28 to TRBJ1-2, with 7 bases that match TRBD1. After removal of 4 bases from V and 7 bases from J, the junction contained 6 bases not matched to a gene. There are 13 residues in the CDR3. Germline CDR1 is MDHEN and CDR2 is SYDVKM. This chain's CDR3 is CASSSGGLGGYTF. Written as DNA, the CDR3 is TGTGCCAGCAGTTCAGGGGGGCTTGGTGGCTACACCTTC.

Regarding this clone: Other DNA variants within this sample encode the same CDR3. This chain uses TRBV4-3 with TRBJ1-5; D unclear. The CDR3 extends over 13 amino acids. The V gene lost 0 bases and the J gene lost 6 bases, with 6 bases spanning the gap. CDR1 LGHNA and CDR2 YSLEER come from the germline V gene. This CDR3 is CASSQETGQPQHF. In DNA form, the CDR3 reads TGCGCCAGCAGCCAAGAAACGGGTCAGCCCCAGCATTTT.

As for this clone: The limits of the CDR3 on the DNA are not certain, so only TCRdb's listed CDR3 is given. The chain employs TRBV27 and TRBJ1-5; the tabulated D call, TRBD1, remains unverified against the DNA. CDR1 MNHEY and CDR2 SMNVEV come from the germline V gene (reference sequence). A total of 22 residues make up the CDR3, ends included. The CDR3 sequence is CTIPSRDRSYGCCLLYNQPQHF.

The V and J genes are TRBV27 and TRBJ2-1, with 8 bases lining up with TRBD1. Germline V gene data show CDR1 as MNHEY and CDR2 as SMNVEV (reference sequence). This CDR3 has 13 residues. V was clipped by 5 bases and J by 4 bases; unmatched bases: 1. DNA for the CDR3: TGTGCCAGCAGTGGACAGGGTTACAATGAGCAGTTCTTC. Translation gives CASSGQGYNEQFF.

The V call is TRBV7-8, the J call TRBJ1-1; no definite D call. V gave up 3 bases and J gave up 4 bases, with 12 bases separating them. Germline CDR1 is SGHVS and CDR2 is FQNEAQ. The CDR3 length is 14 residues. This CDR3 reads CASSLGHSSTEAFF. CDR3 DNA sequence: TGTGCCAGCAGCTTGGGCCACTCGAGCACTGAAGCTTTCTTT.

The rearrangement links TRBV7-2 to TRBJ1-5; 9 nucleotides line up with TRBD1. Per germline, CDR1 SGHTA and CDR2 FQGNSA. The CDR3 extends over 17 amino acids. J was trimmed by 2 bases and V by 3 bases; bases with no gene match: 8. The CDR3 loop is CASSLRPGQGGNQPQHF. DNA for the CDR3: TGTGCCAGCAGCTTGAGACCGGGACAGGGAGGCAATCAGCCCCAGCATTTT. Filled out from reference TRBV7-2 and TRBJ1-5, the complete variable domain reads GAGVSQSPSNKVTEKGKDVELRCDPISGHTALYWYRQSLGQGLEFLIYFQGNSAPDKSGLPSDRFSAERTGGSVSTLTIQRTQQEDSAVYLCASSLRPGQGGNQPQHFGDGTRLSIL.

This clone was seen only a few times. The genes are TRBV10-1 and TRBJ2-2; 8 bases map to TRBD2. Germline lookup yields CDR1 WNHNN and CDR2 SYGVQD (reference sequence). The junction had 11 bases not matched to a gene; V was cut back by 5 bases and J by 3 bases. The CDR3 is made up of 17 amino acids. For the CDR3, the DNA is TGCGCCAGCAGTCTCACGGGGGGGAGCAAGCACACCGGGGAGCTGTTTTTT. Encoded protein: CASSLTGGSKHTGELFF.